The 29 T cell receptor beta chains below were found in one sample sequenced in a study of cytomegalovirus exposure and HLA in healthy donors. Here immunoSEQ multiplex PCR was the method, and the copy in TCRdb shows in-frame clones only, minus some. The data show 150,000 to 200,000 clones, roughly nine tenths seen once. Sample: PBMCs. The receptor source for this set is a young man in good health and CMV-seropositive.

CDR3 sequence reads: CASSSRGILAKNIQYF. The CDR3 DNA reads TGTGCCAGCAGCTCAAGGGGGATCCTAGCCAAAAACATTCAGTACTTC. The gene calls are TRBV5-6 and TRBJ2-4; TRBD1 might be the D (6 bases). Between the trimmed V and J ends, which lost 3 bases and 0 bases, there was a span of 13 bases. CDR1 and CDR2 from the germline V gene are SGHDT and YYEEEE. The CDR3 is 16 residues long.

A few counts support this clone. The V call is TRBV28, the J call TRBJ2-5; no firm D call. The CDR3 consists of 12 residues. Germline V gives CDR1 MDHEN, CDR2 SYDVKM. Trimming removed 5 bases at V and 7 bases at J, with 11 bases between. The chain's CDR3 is CASSTVSVTQYF. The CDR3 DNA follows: TGTGCCAGCAGTACGGTCTCTGTGACCCAGTACTTC.

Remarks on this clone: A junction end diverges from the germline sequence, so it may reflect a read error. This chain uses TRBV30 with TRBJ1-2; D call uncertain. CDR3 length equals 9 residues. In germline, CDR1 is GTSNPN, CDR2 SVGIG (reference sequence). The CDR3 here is CAWSFPPSF. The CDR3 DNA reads TGTGCCTGGAGTTTCCCCCCCAGCTTC.

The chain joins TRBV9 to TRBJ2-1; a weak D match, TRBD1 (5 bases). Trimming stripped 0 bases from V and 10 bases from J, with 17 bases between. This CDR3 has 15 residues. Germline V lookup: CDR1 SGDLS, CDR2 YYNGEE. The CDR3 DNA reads TGTGCCAGCAGCGTAGCCGCAGGGCGGAGTGAGGAGCAGTTCTTC. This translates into CASSVAAGRSEEQFF.

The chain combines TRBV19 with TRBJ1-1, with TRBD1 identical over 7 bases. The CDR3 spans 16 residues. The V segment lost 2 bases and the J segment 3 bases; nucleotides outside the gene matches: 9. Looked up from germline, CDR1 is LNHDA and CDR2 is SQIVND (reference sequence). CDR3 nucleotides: TGTGCCAGTAGTATACTACGACAGGGAGGAGACACTGAAGCTTTCTTT. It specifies CASSILRQGGDTEAFF.

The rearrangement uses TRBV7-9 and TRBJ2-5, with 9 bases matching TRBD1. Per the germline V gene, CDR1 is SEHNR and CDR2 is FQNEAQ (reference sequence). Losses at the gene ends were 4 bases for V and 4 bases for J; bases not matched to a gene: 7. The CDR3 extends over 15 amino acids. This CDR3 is CASSSRDREVETQYF. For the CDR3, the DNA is TGTGCCAGCAGCTCCCGGGACAGGGAGGTAGAGACCCAGTACTTC. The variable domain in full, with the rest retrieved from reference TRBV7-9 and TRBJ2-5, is DTGVSQNPRHKITKRGQNVTFRCDPISEHNRLYWYRQTLGQGPEFLTYFQNEAQLEKSRLLSDRFSAERPKGSFSTLEIQRTEQGDSAMYLCASSSRDREVETQYFGPGTRLLVL.

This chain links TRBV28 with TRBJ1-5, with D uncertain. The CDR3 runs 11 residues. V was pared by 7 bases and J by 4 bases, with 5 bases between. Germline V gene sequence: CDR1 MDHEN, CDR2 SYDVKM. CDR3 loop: CASMTNQPQHF. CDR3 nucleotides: TGTGCCAGCATGACAAATCAGCCCCAGCATTTT. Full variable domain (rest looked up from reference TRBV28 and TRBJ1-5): DVKVTQSSRYLVKRTGEKVFLECVQDMDHENMFWYRQDPGLGLRLIYFSYDVKMKEKGDIPEGYSVSREKKERFSLILESASTNQTSMYLCASMTNQPQHFGDGTRLSIL.

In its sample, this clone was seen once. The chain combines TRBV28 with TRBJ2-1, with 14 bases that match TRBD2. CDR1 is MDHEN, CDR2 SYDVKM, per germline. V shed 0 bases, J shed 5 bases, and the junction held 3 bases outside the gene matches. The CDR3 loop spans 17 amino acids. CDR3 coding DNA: TGTGCCAGCAGTTTATGGGGGACTAGCGGGGGTAACAATGAGCAGTTCTTC. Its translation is CASSLWGTSGGNNEQFF.

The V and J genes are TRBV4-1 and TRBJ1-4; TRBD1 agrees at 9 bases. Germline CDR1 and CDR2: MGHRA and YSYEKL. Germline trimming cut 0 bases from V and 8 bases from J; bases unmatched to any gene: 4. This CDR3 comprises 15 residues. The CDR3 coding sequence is TGCGCCAGCAGCCAAGATGTAGACAGGGGGGAAAAACTGTTTTTT. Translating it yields CASSQDVDRGEKLFF.

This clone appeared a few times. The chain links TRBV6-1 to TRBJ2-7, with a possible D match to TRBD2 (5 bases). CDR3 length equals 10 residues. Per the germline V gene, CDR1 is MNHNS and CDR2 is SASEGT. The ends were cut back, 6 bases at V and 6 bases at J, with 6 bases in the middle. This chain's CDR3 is CASSRGEQYF. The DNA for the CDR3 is TGTGCCAGCAGCCGGGGCGAGCAGTACTTC.

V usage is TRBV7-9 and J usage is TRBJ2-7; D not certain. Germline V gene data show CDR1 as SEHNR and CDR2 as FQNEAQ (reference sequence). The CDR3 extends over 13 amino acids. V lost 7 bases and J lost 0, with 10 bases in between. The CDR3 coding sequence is TGTGCCAGCACCGGCGGAAGCTCCTACGAGCAGTACTTC. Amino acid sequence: CASTGGSSYEQYF.

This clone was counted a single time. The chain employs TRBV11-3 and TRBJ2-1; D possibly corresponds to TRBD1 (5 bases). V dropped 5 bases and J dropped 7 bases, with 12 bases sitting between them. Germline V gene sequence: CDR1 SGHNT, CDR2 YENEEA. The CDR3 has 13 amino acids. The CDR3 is CASSPPDKNEQFF. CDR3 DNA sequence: TGTGCCAGCAGCCCCCCGGACAAAAATGAGCAGTTCTTC. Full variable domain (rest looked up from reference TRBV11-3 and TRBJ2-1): EAGVVQSPRYKIIEKKQPVAFWCNPISGHNTLYWYLQNLGQGPELLIRYENEEAVDDSQLPKDRFSAERLKGVDSTLKIQPAELGDSAVYLCASSPPDKNEQFFGPGTRLTVL.

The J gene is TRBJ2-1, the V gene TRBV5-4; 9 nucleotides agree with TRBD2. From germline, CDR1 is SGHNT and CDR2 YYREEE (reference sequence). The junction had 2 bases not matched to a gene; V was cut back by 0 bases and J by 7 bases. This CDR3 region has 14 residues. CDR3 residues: CASSLGGGANEQFF. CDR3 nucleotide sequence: TGTGCCAGCAGCTTGGGCGGGGGGGCTAATGAGCAGTTCTTC.

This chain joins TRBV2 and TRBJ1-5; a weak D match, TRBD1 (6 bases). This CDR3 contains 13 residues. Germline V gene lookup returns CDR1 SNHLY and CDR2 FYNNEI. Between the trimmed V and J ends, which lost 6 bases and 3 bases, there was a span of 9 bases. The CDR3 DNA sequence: TGTGCCAGCAGACAGGGCTTCAATCAGCCCCAGCATTTT. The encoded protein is CASRQGFNQPQHF. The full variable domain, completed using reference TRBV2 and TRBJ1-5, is EPEVTQTPSHQVTQMGQEVILRCVPISNHLYFYWYRQILGQKVEFLVSFYNNEISEKSEIFDDQFSVERPDGSNFTLKIRSTKLEDSAMYFCASRQGFNQPQHFGDGTRLSIL.

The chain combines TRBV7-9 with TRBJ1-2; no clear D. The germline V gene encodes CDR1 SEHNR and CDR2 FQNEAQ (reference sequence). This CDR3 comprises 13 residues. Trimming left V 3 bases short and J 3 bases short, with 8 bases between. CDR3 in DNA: TGTGCCAGCAGCTTCGGTGCCGACTATGGCTACACCTTC. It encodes CASSFGADYGYTF.

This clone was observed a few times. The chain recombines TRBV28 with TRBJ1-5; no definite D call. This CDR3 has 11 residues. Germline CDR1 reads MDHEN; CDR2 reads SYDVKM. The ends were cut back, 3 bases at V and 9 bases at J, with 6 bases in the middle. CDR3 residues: CASSFERPQHF. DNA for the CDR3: TGTGCCAGCAGTTTCGAGCGGCCCCAGCATTTT.

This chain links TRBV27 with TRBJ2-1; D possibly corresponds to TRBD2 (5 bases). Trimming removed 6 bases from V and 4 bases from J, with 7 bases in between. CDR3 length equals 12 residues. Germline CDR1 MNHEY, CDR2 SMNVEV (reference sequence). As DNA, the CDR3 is TGTGCCAGCAGAGAGGGATACAATGAGCAGTTCTTC. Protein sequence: CASREGYNEQFF.

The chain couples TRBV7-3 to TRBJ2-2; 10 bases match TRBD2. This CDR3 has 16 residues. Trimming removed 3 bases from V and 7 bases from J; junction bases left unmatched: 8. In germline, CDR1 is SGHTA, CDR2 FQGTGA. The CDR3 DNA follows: TGTGCCAGCAGCTTCTCTGGGACTAGCGTTGACGGGGAGCTGTTTTTT. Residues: CASSFSGTSVDGELFF.

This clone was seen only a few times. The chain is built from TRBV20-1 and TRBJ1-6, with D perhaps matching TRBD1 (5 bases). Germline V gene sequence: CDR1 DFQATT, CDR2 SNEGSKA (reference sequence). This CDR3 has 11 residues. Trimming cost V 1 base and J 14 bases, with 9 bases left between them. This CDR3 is CSARGSGSLHF. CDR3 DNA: TGCAGTGCTAGAGGATCAGGGTCCCTCCACTTT.

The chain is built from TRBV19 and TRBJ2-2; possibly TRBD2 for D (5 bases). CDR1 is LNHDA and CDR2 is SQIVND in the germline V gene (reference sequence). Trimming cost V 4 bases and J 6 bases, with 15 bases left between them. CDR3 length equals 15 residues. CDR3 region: CASSTRHVGAGELFF. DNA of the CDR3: TGTGCCAGTAGTACCCGTCATGTCGGGGCCGGGGAGCTGTTTTTT.

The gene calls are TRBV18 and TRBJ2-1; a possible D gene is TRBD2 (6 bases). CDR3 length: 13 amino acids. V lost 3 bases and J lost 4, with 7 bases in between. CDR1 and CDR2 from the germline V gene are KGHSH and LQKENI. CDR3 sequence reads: CASSPTSYNEQFF. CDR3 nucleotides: TGTGCCAGCTCACCGACTAGTTACAATGAGCAGTTCTTC. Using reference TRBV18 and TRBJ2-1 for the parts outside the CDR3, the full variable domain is NAGVMQNPRHLVRRRGQEARLRCSPMKGHSHVYWYRQLPEEGLKFMVYLQKENIIDESGMPKERFSAEFPKEGPSILRIQQVVRGDSAAYFCASSPTSYNEQFFGPGTRLTVL.

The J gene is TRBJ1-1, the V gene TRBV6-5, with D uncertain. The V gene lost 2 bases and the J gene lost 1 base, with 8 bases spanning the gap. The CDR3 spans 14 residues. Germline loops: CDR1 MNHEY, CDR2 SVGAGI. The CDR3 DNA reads TGTGCCAGCAGTTACGGACTACAGAACACTGAAGCTTTCTTT. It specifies CASSYGLQNTEAFF.

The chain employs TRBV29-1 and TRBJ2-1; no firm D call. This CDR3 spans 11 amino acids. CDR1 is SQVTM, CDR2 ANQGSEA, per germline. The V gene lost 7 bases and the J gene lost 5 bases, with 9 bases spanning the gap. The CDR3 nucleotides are TGCAGCGAAACTACGGACAATGAGCAGTTCTTC. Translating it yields CSETTDNEQFF.

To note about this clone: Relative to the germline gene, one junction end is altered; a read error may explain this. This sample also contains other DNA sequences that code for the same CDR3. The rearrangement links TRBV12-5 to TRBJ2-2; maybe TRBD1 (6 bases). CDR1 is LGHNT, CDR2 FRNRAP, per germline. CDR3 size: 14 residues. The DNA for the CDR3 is TGTGCTAGTGGCTTGGGACAAACTACCGGGGAGCTGTTTTTT. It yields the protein CASGLGQTTGELFF. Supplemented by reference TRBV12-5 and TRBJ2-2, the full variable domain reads DARVTQTPRHKVTEMGQEVTMRCQPILGHNTVFWYRQTMMQGLELLAYFRNRAPLDDSGMPKDRFSAEMPDATLATLKIQPSEPRDSAVYFCASGLGQTTGELFFGEGSRLTVL.

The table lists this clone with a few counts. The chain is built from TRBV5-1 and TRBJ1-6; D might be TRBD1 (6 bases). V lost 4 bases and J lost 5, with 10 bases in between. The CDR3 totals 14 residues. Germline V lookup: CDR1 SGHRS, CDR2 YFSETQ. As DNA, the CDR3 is TGCGCCAGCAGCGCCCAGGGGAATAATTCACCCCTCCACTTT. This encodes CASSAQGNNSPLHF. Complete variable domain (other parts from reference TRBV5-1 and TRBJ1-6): KAGVTQTPRYLIKTRGQQVTLSCSPISGHRSVSWYQQTPGQGLQFLFEYFSETQRNKGNFPGRFSGRQFSNSRSEMNVSTLELGDSALYLCASSAQGNNSPLHFGNGTRLTVT.

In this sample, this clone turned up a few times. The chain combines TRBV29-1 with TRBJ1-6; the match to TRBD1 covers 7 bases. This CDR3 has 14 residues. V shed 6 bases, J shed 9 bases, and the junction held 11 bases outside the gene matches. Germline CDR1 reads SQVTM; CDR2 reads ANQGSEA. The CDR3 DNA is TGCAGCGTCAGAACCGGGACAGTAACTTCACCCCTCCACTTT. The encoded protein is CSVRTGTVTSPLHF. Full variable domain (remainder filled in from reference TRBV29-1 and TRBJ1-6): SAVISQKPSRDICQRGTSLTIQCQVDSQVTMMFWYRQQPGQSLTLIATANQGSEATYESGFVIDKFPISRPNLTFSTLTVSNMSPEDSSIYLCSVRTGTVTSPLHFGNGTRLTVT.

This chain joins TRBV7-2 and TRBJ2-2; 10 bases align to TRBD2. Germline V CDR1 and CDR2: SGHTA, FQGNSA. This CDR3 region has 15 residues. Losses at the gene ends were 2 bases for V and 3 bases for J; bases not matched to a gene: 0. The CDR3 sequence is CASSLLAGDTGELFF. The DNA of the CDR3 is TGTGCCAGCAGCTTACTAGCGGGAGACACCGGGGAGCTGTTTTTT.

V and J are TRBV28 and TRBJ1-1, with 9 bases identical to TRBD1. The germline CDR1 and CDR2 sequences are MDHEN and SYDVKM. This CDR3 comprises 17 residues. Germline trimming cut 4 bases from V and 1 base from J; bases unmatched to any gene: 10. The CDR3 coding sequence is TGTGCCAGCAGTTCCCCTAAACCGGGACAGGGGAACACTGAAGCTTTCTTT. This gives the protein CASSSPKPGQGNTEAFF.

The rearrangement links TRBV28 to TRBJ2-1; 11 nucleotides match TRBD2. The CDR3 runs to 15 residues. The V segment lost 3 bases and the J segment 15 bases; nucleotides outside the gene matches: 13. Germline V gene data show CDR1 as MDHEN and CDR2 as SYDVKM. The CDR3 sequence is CASSLITSGRTHLFF. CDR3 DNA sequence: TGTGCCAGCAGTTTGATAACTAGCGGGAGAACGCATTTGTTCTTC. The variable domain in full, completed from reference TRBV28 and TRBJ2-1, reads DVKVTQSSRYLVKRTGEKVFLECVQDMDHENMFWYRQDPGLGLRLIYFSYDVKMKEKGDIPEGYSVSREKKERFSLILESASTNQTSMYLCASSLITSGRTHLFFGPGTRLTVL.